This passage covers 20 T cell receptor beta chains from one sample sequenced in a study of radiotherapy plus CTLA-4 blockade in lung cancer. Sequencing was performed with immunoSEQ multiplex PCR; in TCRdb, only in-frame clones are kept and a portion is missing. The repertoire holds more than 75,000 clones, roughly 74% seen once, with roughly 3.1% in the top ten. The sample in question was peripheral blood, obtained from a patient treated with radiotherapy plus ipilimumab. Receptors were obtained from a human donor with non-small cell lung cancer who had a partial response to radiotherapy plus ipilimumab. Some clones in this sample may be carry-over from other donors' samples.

DNA of the CDR3: TGTGCCAGCAGCTTACGCCGACTAGCGGCTACAGATACGCAGTATTTT. This gives the protein CASSLRRLAATDTQYF. The chain has TRBV7-8 and TRBJ2-3, with 9 bases that match TRBD2. CDR3 length: 16 residues. Germline trimming cut 2 bases from V and 3 bases from J; bases unmatched to any gene: 6. The germline CDR1 and CDR2 sequences are SGHVS and FQNEAQ.

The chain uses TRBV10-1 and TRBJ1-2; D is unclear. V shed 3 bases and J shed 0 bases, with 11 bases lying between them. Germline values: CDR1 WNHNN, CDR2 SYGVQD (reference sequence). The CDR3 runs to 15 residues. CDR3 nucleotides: TGCGCCAGCAGTGACGGTCACCGTCCTAACTATGGCTACACCTTC. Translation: CASSDGHRPNYGYTF.

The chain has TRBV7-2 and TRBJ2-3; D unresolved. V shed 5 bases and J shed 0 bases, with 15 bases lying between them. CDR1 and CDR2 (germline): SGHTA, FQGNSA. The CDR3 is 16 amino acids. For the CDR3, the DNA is TGTGCCAGCAGCCCGCACGCCGAACTGAGCACAGATACGCAGTATTTT. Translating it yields CASSPHAELSTDTQYF.

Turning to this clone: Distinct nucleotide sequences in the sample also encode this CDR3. CDR3 DNA sequence: TGCAGCGTTGTCGGGGAGGTCTATGGCTACACCTTC. Its protein product is CSVVGEVYGYTF. V gene TRBV29-1 combines with J gene TRBJ1-2; unclear D gene. Trimming removed 4 bases from V and 4 bases from J, with 10 bases in between. This CDR3 has 12 amino acids. The germline gives CDR1 SQVTM, CDR2 ANQGSEA.

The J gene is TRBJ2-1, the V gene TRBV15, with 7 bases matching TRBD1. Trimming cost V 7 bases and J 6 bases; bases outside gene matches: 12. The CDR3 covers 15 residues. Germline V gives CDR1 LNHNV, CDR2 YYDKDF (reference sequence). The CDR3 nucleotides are TGTGCCACCACCGGCCGGGACAGAGGGATCAATGAGCAGTTCTTC. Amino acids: CATTGRDRGINEQFF.

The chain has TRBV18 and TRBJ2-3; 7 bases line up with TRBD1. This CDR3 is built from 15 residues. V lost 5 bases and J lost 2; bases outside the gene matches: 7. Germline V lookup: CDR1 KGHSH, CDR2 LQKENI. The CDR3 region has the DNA TGTGCCAGCTCATCGTCGACAGGGCCCACAGATACGCAGTATTTT. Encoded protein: CASSSSTGPTDTQYF.

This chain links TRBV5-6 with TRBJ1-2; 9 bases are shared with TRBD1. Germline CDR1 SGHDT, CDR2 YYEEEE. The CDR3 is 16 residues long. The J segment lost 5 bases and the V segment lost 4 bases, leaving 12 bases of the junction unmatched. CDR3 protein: CASSVIGTGRGYGYTF. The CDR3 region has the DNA TGTGCCAGCAGCGTAATCGGGACAGGGAGGGGATATGGCTACACCTTC.

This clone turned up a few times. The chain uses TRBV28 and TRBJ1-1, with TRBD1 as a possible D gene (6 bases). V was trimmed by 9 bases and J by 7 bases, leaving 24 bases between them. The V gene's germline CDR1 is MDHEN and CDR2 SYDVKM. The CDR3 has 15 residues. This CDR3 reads CASSTIGGRGGEAFF. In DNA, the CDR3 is TGTGCCAGTTCAACGATCGGGGGGCGCGGTGGTGAAGCTTTCTTT.

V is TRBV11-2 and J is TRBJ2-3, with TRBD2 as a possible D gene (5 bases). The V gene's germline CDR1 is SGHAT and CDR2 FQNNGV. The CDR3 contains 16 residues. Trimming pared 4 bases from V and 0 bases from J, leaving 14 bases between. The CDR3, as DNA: TGTGCCAGCAGCTCATACCTGCTAGCTAGCACAGATACGCAGTATTTT. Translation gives CASSSYLLASTDTQYF.

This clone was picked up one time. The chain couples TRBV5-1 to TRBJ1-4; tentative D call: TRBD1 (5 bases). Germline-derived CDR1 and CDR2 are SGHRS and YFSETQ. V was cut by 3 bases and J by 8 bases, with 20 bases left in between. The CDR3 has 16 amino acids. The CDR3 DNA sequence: TGCGCCAGCAGCTGGGGGAGGGGCTCTCGGGAAGAAAAACTGTTTTTT. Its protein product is CASSWGRGSREEKLFF.

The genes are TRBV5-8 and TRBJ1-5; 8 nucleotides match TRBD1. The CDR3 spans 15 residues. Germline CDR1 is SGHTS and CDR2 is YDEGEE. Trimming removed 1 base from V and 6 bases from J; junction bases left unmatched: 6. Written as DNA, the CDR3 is TGTGCCAGCAGCTTGTTAGGACAGGGCGGTCAGCCCCAGCATTTT. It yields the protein CASSLLGQGGQPQHF.

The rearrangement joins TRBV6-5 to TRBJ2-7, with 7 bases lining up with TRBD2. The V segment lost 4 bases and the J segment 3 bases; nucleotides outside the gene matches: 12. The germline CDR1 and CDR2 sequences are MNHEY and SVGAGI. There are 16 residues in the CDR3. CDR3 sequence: CASSSTSRATGYEQYF. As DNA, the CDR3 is TGTGCCAGCAGTTCGACTAGCCGGGCTACCGGCTACGAGCAGTACTTC.

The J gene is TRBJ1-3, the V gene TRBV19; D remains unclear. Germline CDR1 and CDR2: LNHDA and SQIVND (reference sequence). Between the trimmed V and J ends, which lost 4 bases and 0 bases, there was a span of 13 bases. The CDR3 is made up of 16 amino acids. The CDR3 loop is CASSTGTPDSGNTIYF. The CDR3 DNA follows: TGTGCCAGTAGTACGGGAACCCCCGACTCTGGAAACACCATATATTTT.

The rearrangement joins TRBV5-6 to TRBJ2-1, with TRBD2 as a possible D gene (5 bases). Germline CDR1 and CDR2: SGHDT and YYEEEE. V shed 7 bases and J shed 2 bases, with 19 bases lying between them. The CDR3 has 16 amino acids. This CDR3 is CASLARRQRPYNEQFF. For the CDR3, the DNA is TGTGCCAGCTTGGCTCGGCGGCAGCGGCCCTACAATGAGCAGTTCTTC. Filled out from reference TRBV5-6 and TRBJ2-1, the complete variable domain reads DAGVTQSPTHLIKTRGQQVTLRCSPKSGHDTVSWYQQALGQGPQFIFQYYEEEERQRGNFPDRFSGHQFPNYSSELNVNALLLGDSALYLCASLARRQRPYNEQFFGPGTRLTVL.

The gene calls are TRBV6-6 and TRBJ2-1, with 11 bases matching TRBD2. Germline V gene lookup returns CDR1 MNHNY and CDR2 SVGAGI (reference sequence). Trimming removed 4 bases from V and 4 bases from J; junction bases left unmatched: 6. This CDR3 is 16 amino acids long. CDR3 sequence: CASSSLSGGAYNEQFF. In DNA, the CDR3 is TGTGCCAGCAGTTCCCTTAGCGGGGGGGCATACAATGAGCAGTTCTTC.

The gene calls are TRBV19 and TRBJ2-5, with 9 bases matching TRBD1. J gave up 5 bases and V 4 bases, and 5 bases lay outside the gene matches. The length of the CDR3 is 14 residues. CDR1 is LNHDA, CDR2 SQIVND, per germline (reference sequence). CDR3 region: CASSTTGTGETQYF. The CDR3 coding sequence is TGTGCCAGTAGTACAACCGGGACAGGGGAGACCCAGTACTTC.

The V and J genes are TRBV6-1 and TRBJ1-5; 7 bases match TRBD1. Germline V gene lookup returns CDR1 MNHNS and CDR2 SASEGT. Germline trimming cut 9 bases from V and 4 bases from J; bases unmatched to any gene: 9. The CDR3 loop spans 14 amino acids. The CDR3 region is CASAGIQGNQPQHF. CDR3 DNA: TGTGCCAGTGCCGGAATACAGGGGAATCAGCCCCAGCATTTT.

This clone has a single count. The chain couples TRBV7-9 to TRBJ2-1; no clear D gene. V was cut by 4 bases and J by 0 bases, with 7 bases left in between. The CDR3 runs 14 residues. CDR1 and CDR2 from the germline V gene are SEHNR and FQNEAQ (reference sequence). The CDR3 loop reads CASSYDSSYNEQFF. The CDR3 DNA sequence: TGTGCCAGCAGCTACGACTCCTCCTACAATGAGCAGTTCTTC. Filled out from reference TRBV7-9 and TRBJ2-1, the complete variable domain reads DTGVSQNPRHKITKRGQNVTFRCDPISEHNRLYWYRQTLGQGPEFLTYFQNEAQLEKSRLLSDRFSAERPKGSFSTLEIQRTEQGDSAMYLCASSYDSSYNEQFFGPGTRLTVL.

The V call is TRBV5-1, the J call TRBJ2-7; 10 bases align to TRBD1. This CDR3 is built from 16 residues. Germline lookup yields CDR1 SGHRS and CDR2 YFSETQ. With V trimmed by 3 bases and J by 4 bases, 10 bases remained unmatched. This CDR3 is CASSSGQGTTRYEQYF. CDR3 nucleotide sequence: TGCGCCAGCAGCTCGGGACAGGGGACGACCCGATACGAGCAGTACTTC.

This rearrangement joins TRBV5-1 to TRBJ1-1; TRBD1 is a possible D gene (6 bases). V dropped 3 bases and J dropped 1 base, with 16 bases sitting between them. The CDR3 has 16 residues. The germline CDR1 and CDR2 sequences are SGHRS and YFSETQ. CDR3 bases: TGCGCCAGCAGCTGGGATACAGGGAGAGGGAACACTGAAGCTTTCTTT. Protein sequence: CASSWDTGRGNTEAFF.